This record concerns one T cell receptor beta chain sequence. What it binds is unknown. Primers for the PCR totalled 60 Vbeta and 13 Jbeta. Generated by immunoSEQ multiplex PCR, the TCRdb table keeps only in-frame clones and is missing some. Here the sample spans 90,000 to 130,000 clones, 65% to 75% being singletons. V was cut by 2 bases and J by 1 base, with 5 bases left in between. This CDR3 has 13 amino acids. Germline CDR1 and CDR2: LNHDA and SQIVND (reference sequence). These data come from a study of cytomegalovirus exposure and HLA in healthy donors. The study's findings and limits: A later analysis reported that several of the most significant clusters appeared to be linked to common viral pathogens, among them Epstein-Barr virus. Later analysis demonstrated an association between a missense DCLRE1C variant and TCR beta V- and J-gene trimming.

The sequence came from a man younger than 45 in good health and CMV-seropositive. The V call is TRBV19, the J call TRBJ1-1; the D is unclear. The source material was PBMCs. CDR3 sequence reads: CASSIPWNTEAFF. The CDR3, as DNA: TGTGCCAGTAGTATACCTTGGAACACTGAAGCTTTCTTT.